This entry lists 4 T cell receptor beta chains sequenced from one sample in a study of cytomegalovirus exposure and HLA in healthy donors. Amplification used 60 Vbeta primers and 13 Jbeta primers. Profiling relied on immunoSEQ multiplex PCR, and the TCRdb table lists in-frame clones only, not all of them. The table includes tens of thousands of clones, roughly 70% detected once. The sample taken for sequencing was PBMCs. These receptors originate from a woman in her sixties in good health and CMV-seropositive.

The chain uses TRBV7-2 and TRBJ1-3, with D uncertain. V lost 5 bases and J lost 0, with 11 bases in between. Looked up from germline, CDR1 is SGHTA and CDR2 is FQGNSA. The CDR3 covers 15 residues. CDR3 region: CASSPDSASGNTIYF. In DNA form, the CDR3 reads TGTGCCAGCAGCCCTGACTCGGCCTCTGGAAACACCATATATTTT. Full variable domain (missing parts from reference TRBV7-2 and TRBJ1-3): GAGVSQSPSNKVTEKGKDVELRCDPISGHTALYWYRQSLGQGLEFLIYFQGNSAPDKSGLPSDRFSAERTGGSVSTLTIQRTQQEDSAVYLCASSPDSASGNTIYFGEGSWLTVV.

There are a few counts of this clone. J is TRBJ2-7 and V is TRBV5-1, with 8 bases lining up with TRBD1. In germline, CDR1 is SGHRS, CDR2 YFSETQ. CDR3 length: 14 amino acids. V shed 1 base and J 6 bases; nucleotides not matched to a gene: 6. The CDR3 DNA reads as TGCGCCAGCAGCTTGAGTCTCACAGGGGGCGAGCAGTACTTC. It specifies CASSLSLTGGEQYF.

This sequence joins TRBV29-1 and TRBJ1-2, with 8 positions matching TRBD1. Per the germline V gene, CDR1 is SQVTM and CDR2 is ANQGSEA. The V and J ends lost 2 bases and 4 bases, in that order; junction bases with no gene match: 12. CDR3 size: 16 residues. In DNA form, the CDR3 reads TGCAGCGTTGAACTGGGGGGCAGGGGGCCGTTCTATGGCTACACCTTC. Its protein is CSVELGGRGPFYGYTF. The full variable domain, with the rest looked up from reference TRBV29-1 and TRBJ1-2, is SAVISQKPSRDICQRGTSLTIQCQVDSQVTMMFWYRQQPGQSLTLIATANQGSEATYESGFVIDKFPISRPNLTFSTLTVSNMSPEDSSIYLCSVELGGRGPFYGYTFGSGTRLTVV.

The gene calls are TRBV5-1 and TRBJ2-7; 9 nucleotides match TRBD2. The trim removed 2 bases at V and 2 bases at J, leaving 8 bases unmatched. The CDR3 covers 16 residues. CDR1 is SGHRS and CDR2 is YFSETQ in the germline V gene. The CDR3, as DNA: TGCGCCAGCAGCTTAACCTTAGCGGGGGCCCCCTACGAGCAGTACTTC. This encodes CASSLTLAGAPYEQYF. The whole variable domain, remainder taken from reference TRBV5-1 and TRBJ2-7, is KAGVTQTPRYLIKTRGQQVTLSCSPISGHRSVSWYQQTPGQGLQFLFEYFSETQRNKGNFPGRFSGRQFSNSRSEMNVSTLELGDSALYLCASSLTLAGAPYEQYFGPGTRLTVT.